This is a list of T cell receptor beta chains from one sample in a study of blood T cell repertoires in COVID-19. Assay used: immunoSEQ multiplex PCR; TCRdb lists only in-frame clones, some missing. This sample has fewer than 250,000 clones, with 80% found just once. Sequences were obtained from peripheral blood. The receptors shown here come from a man aged 55-75 years with acute or convalescent COVID-19. Both conserved end residues are trimmed from each CDR3. Size values are once, few and many counts, or a class for expanded clones, and some rows have none.

clone size	J gene	CDR3 length	V gene	CDR3 protein
.	TRBJ2-1	14	TRBV24-1	ATSDPTGSSYNEQF
.	TRBJ2-7	13	TRBV7-2	ASSFSGGDIYEQY
few	TRBJ2-5	13	TRBV2	ASSVQPTGVETQY
.	TRBJ2-7	13	TRBV5-4	ASSLIAGGKSEQY
.	TRBJ2-3	11	TRBV7-2	ASSLAGADTQY
few	TRBJ1-1	14	TRBV19	ASSSRDIAMNTEAF
.	TRBJ1-6	15	TRBV5-5	ASSLDSLSSYNSPLH
.	TRBJ1-1	9	TRBV28	ASRRESEAF
.	TRBJ1-2	14	TRBV4-3	ASSQVIRAGNYGYT
.	TRBJ1-2	12	TRBV2	ASSGTGINYGYT
.	TRBJ2-6	15	TRBV19	ASSIPYSPSGANVLT
.	TRBJ1-3	13	TRBV18	ASSPSESSGNTIY
.	TRBJ2-5	12	TRBV7-9	ASSFYRGSETQY
.	TRBJ1-4	12	TRBV3-1/TRBV3-2	ASSQVQGNEKLF
.	TRBJ2-1	15	TRBV6-2/TRBV6-3	ASSKDRGSTQVNEQF
.	TRBJ1-2	12	TRBV7-9	ASSLAGTDYGYT
.	TRBJ2-3	15	TRBV4-3	ASSQEGVTGGTDTQY
.	TRBJ1-6	13	TRBV4-2	ASSSKESLESPLH
.	TRBJ1-5	16	TRBV28	ASSPPIYRPGGNQPQH
.	TRBJ2-3	12	TRBV18	ASSPRETGDTQY
.	TRBJ2-5	14	TRBV3-1/TRBV3-2	ASSQGLAGLQETQY
.	TRBJ2-2	13	TRBV24-1	ATSHGGVDTGELF
.	TRBJ1-2	11	TRBV10-3	AISLDRGRGYT
.	TRBJ1-6	13	TRBV9	ASSVTGEYNSPLH
once	TRBJ2-6	11	TRBV2	ASSTDRANVLT
.	TRBJ1-2	12	TRBV5-1	ASSPGQNSHGYT
few	TRBJ1-1	12	TRBV2	ASSEAGHLTEAF
.	TRBJ2-1	13	TRBV2	ASNGLAGGNNEQF
.	TRBJ2-2	14	TRBV24-1	ATSDPGRRGHGELF
.	TRBJ2-3	14	TRBV6-1	ASSDRQGAYTDTQY
.	TRBJ2-1	11	TRBV12-3/TRBV12-4	ASSLSGYNEQF
.	TRBJ1-6	13	TRBV4-1	ASSSQGSYNSPLH
.	TRBJ2-1	13	TRBV15	ATSRVKFGSGEQF
.	TRBJ1-4	12	TRBV30	AWSVGQGNEKLF
few	TRBJ1-6	11	TRBV30	ARTTGKWSPLH
.	TRBJ1-3	19	TRBV6-1	ASSEWRPPRREGRSRDTIY
.	TRBJ2-7	12	TRBV7-2	ASSLDRGLYEQY
few	TRBJ2-3	12	TRBV24-1	ATSGGHKTDTQY
.	TRBJ2-3	13	TRBV6-5	ASIVAGGSTDTQY
.	TRBJ1-4	14	TRBV19	ASSRTGFATNEKLF
.	TRBJ2-3	14	TRBV18	ASSLGTSGNADTQY
.	TRBJ1-1	11	TRBV6-5	ASSQRQGAEAF
.	TRBJ2-7	9	TRBV12-3/TRBV12-4	ASSFLYEQY
.	TRBJ2-3	14	TRBV3-1/TRBV3-2	ASSQSSGDSTDTQY
.	TRBJ1-1	11	TRBV4-3	ASSQRTYTEAF
.	TRBJ1-1	12	TRBV28	ASSATGIHTEAF
.	TRBJ2-4	12	TRBV19	ASSVQGWENIQY